The source of this TCR beta chain is a study of T-cell memory formation after mild COVID-19. Germline assignment: CDR1 LGHNA and CDR2 YSLEER. Trimming shortened V by 0 bases and J by 4 bases, and 13 bases separated the two germline ends. The CDR3 contains 16 residues. Points from the study as a whole: Certain responding clones were present in pre-infection memory, suggesting participation of cross-reactive memory.

The sample holds a few counts of this clonotype. What it recognizes is unknown. In TCRdb, the 5' RACE reads were re-called with MiXCR into one record per CDR3 protein. The data show about 560,000 distinct CDR3 sequences, approximately 15% seen once. The clonotype comes from an adult woman who had mild COVID-19 (a few samples of this study predate the infection). Cell type and time point are not known. J is TRBJ1-3 and V is TRBV4-3; weak D call: TRBD1 (5 bases). Sequenced material: PBMCs or a T cell subset sorted from them (not recorded which). The CDR3 coding sequence is TGCGCCAGCAGCCAAGACGGCAGGGAATCAGGAAACACCATATATTTT. This encodes CASSQDGRESGNTIYF.